The 12 T cell receptor beta chains listed next were all sequenced from one sample in a study of response to subunit inactivated influenza vaccine. TCRdb re-derived calls from the RT-PCR reads in MiXCR, one entry per CDR3 protein. The sample records 500,000 to 550,000 distinct CDR3 sequences, under 9% being singletons. The specimen was PBMCs from blood, collected less than 30 months after vaccination. The source of these receptors is a man aged 45 to 75 who received an inactivated influenza vaccine.

This clonotype was picked up a small number of times. This CDR3 reads CASSFPSATQYF. CDR3 nucleotide sequence: TGTGCCAGCAGCTTCCCTAGCGCGACCCAGTACTTC. The chain couples TRBV7-9 to TRBJ2-5; tentatively, D is TRBD2 (6 bases). The length of the CDR3 is 12 residues. The germline V gene encodes CDR1 SEHNR and CDR2 FQNEAQ (reference sequence). The V end lost 3 bases, the J end lost 7 bases, and 9 bases lay between the germline ends.

The table lists this clonotype with many counts. J is TRBJ2-5 and V is TRBV29-1; no clear D. With 4 bases removed from V and 1 base from J, the gap between germline ends came to 7 bases. CDR1 SQVTM and CDR2 ANQGSEA come from the germline V gene. The CDR3 covers 12 residues. DNA of the CDR3: TGCAGCGTTGTAACAGCCCAAGAGACCCAGTACTTC. It is translated as CSVVTAQETQYF.

The chain employs TRBV9 and TRBJ2-1, with TRBD2 identical over 8 bases. V was pared by 4 bases and J by 6 bases, with 12 bases of the junction left unmatched. The germline V gene encodes CDR1 SGDLS and CDR2 YYNGEE. The CDR3 consists of 16 residues. Written as DNA, the CDR3 is TGTGCCAGCAGCCCAAACTCGGGACTAGGAGGCAATGAGCAGTTCTTC. This gives the protein CASSPNSGLGGNEQFF.

This chain uses TRBV4-1 with TRBJ2-4; 7 positions agree with TRBD1. This CDR3 has 16 residues. Germline V gives CDR1 MGHRA, CDR2 YSYEKL. Losses at the gene ends were 3 bases for V and 8 bases for J; bases not matched to a gene: 13. The DNA for the CDR3 is TGCGCCAGCAGCCACCCTCCGGACAGGCAGAACGACATTCAGTACTTC. Its translation is CASSHPPDRQNDIQYF.

This clonotype has a count of ten or more. The chain has TRBV5-1 and TRBJ1-6, with TRBD1 as a possible D gene (6 bases). The V end was cut by 6 bases, the J end by 9 bases, with 16 bases between. The length of the CDR3 is 14 residues. Germline lookup yields CDR1 SGHRS and CDR2 YFSETQ. CDR3 bases: TGCGCCAGCACCCCCGGGACACGGCGTTCACCCCTCCACTTT. Translating it yields CASTPGTRRSPLHF.

V is TRBV20-1 and J is TRBJ2-7; the match to TRBD2 covers 14 bases. Germline lookup yields CDR1 DFQATT and CDR2 SNEGSKA (reference sequence). The ends lost 5 bases at V and 5 bases at J; junction bases unmatched: 8. This CDR3 has 15 amino acids. The CDR3: CSARTSGRRVHEQYF. In nucleotides, the CDR3 is TGCAGTGCTCGGACTAGCGGGAGGCGCGTCCACGAGCAGTACTTC.

The chain uses TRBV4-2 and TRBJ2-7; no reliable D call. The CDR3 totals 14 residues. Germline loops: CDR1 LGHNA, CDR2 YNFKEQ. V was cut by 0 bases and J by 5 bases, with 11 bases left in between. CDR3 DNA: TGTGCCAGCAGCCAAGATAAGGTAACGAACGAGCAGTACTTC. Amino acids: CASSQDKVTNEQYF.

CDR3 protein: CASSYPTGADTGELFF. Written as DNA, the CDR3 is TGTGCCAGCAGTTACCCGACAGGGGCCGACACCGGGGAGCTGTTTTTT. The chain combines TRBV6-5 with TRBJ2-2, with 8 positions matching TRBD1. V lost 2 bases, J lost 3 bases, and 5 bases stayed unmatched. The CDR3 covers 16 residues. Germline values: CDR1 MNHEY, CDR2 SVGAGI.

This clonotype was seen many times. This chain uses TRBV9 with TRBJ2-5, with 9 bases fitting TRBD2. The CDR3 runs to 15 residues. V was pared by 2 bases and J by 2 bases, with 4 bases of the junction left unmatched. Germline V gene data show CDR1 as SGDLS and CDR2 as YYNGEE. CDR3: CASSVSSGAQETQYF. CDR3 bases: TGTGCCAGCAGCGTCTCTAGCGGGGCACAAGAGACCCAGTACTTC.

This clonotype was counted between two and nine times. V gene TRBV6-2 or TRBV6-3 combines with J gene TRBJ2-3; 8 positions match TRBD2. J was trimmed by 1 base and V by 1 base; bases with no gene match: 10. This CDR3 spans 18 amino acids. In germline, CDR1 is MNHEY, CDR2 SVGEGT. The CDR3 loop is CASSYLAGGSARTDTQYF. In DNA, the CDR3 is TGTGCCAGCAGTTACTTGGCGGGGGGCTCGGCCCGCACAGATACGCAGTATTTT.

The table lists this clonotype with many counts. The chain links TRBV20-1 to TRBJ2-7; D is undetermined. Trimming stripped 7 bases from V and 4 bases from J, with 11 bases between. Germline V gene lookup returns CDR1 DFQATT and CDR2 SNEGSKA (reference sequence). The CDR3 runs 11 residues. The CDR3 nucleotides read TGCAGTGTGGGCCAACTATACGAGCAGTACTTC. This codes for CSVGQLYEQYF.

J is TRBJ2-3 and V is TRBV7-8; TRBD1 aligns across 8 bases. CDR1 is SGHVS and CDR2 is FQNEAQ in the germline V gene. V lost 6 bases and J lost 4; bases outside the gene matches: 9. This CDR3 is 15 amino acids long. The chain's CDR3 is CASRRTGGRADTQYF. CDR3 DNA: TGTGCCAGCAGACGAACAGGGGGTAGGGCAGATACGCAGTATTTT. The variable domain in full, with the rest retrieved from reference TRBV7-8 and TRBJ2-3, is GAGVSQSPRYKVAKRGQDVALRCDPISGHVSLFWYQQALGQGPEFLTYFQNEAQLDKSGLPSDRFFAERPEGSVSTLKIQRTQQEDSAVYLCASRRTGGRADTQYFGPGTRLTVL.